One and the same sample provided the 25 T cell receptor beta chains below, sequenced in a study of Graves' ophthalmopathy and Graves' hyperthyroidism. Beta-chain TCR CDR3 regions were amplified from RNA transcripts. The authors performed first-round RT-PCR with HTBI primers and then a second-round multiplex PCR. TCRdb reprocessed the multiplex PCR reads with MiXCR, giving one entry per CDR3 protein. The sample records about 620,000 distinct CDR3 sequences, about a fifth being singletons. The source material was peripheral blood. The receptors were gathered from a woman under 30 with stable Graves' hyperthyroidism. Some clones in this sample may be carry-over from other donors' samples.

Remarks on this clonotype: The final CDR3 position lacks the conserved phenylalanine or tryptophan, pointing to a likely read error. It is unclear where the CDR3 begins or ends on the DNA, so no DNA is shown, and the CDR3 is as TCRdb lists it. J is TRBJ2-5 and V is TRBV6-1; TRBD1 is taken as the D call from the table, unchecked against the DNA. The CDR3 length equals 13 residues, ends included. Germline loops: CDR1 MNHNS, CDR2 SASEGT. This CDR3 reads CASSTRGQGTQDY.

This clonotype has at least ten counts. This chain uses TRBV20-1 with TRBJ1-6; D gene uncertain. V was cut by 4 bases and J by 0 bases, with 7 bases left in between. The CDR3 contains 14 residues. Germline CDR1 is DFQATT and CDR2 is SNEGSKA (reference sequence). CDR3 amino acids: CSAIPGSYNSPLHF. The CDR3 DNA reads TGCAGTGCTATCCCGGGCTCCTATAATTCACCCCTCCACTTT.

This clonotype was counted at least ten times. The chain couples TRBV20-1 to TRBJ2-5, with 11 bases that match TRBD2. CDR1 is DFQATT and CDR2 is SNEGSKA in the germline V gene (reference sequence). The CDR3 has 14 residues. J lost 7 bases, V lost 3 bases, and 7 bases had no gene match. The CDR3 protein is CSASPSGGLGTQYF. CDR3 DNA sequence: TGCAGTGCTAGCCCTAGCGGGGGGCTCGGGACCCAGTACTTC.

There are many counts of this clonotype. The CDR3 coding sequence is TGTGCCAGCAGTGAATTTGGGGGCTACACCTTC. Protein sequence: CASSEFGGYTF. This sequence joins TRBV6-1 and TRBJ1-2; no definite D call. Germline V gene data show CDR1 as MNHNS and CDR2 as SASEGT. The CDR3 runs 11 residues. Trimming shortened V by 2 bases and J by 8 bases, and 6 bases separated the two germline ends.

The chain has TRBV3-1 and TRBJ2-7; D is unresolved. Germline assignment: CDR1 LGHDT and CDR2 YNNKEL (reference sequence). Trimming took off 1 base at V and 6 bases at J, with 13 bases between the two ends. This CDR3 has 14 amino acids. The CDR3 DNA reads TGTGCCAGCAGCCAAGCACCCGGAAGTGGCGAGCAGTACTTC. Translated, it gives CASSQAPGSGEQYF.

CDR3 bases: TGTGCCGAGGGCAAGGGCACTGAAGCTTTCTTT. Translated: CAEGKGTEAFF. V is TRBV6-1 and J is TRBJ1-1; D uncertain. V was clipped by 11 bases and J by 4 bases, with 11 bases between them. Germline V lookup: CDR1 MNHNS, CDR2 SASEGT. The CDR3 sequence is 11 residues long.

This clonotype has a count of ten or more. A read error may be the cause here, since a much bigger clone is one base away. The CDR3 does not close with the conserved phenylalanine or tryptophan, likely indicating a read error. The chain is built from TRBV6-4 and TRBJ1-5, with 7 bases aligning to TRBD1. This CDR3 spans 15 amino acids. In germline, CDR1 is MRHNA, CDR2 SNTAGT. V dropped 6 bases and J dropped 0; count of bases not matched to a gene: 5. DNA for the CDR3: TGTGCCAGCAGGAGGGACAGAGATAGCAATCAGCCCCAGCATTCT. Translated: CASRRDRDSNQPQHS.

This clonotype was detected a few times. The chain couples TRBV12-3 or TRBV12-4 to TRBJ1-3; no firm D call. The V gene lost 0 bases and the J gene lost 11 bases, with 5 bases spanning the gap. CDR3 length: 11 amino acids. The DNA of the CDR3 is TGTGCCAGCAGTTTAGCCCTTTCCATATATTTT. Translating it yields CASSLALSIYF.

This clonotype was counted many times. The chain employs TRBV5-1 and TRBJ2-7, with D possibly TRBD1 on 6 matching bases. V was clipped by 0 bases and J by 4 bases, with 23 bases between them. The V gene's germline CDR1 is SGHRS and CDR2 YFSETQ. The CDR3 is 18 amino acids. The CDR3 reads CASSLVRGLGAPLYEQYF. The CDR3 bases are TGCGCCAGCAGCTTGGTACGAGGATTGGGGGCCCCATTATACGAGCAGTACTTC.

The V and J genes are TRBV20-1 and TRBJ1-3, with 7 bases that match TRBD1. In germline, CDR1 is DFQATT, CDR2 SNEGSKA (reference sequence). The CDR3 sequence is 16 residues long. V trimming: 0 bases; J trimming: 0 bases; junction bases outside the gene matches: 5. The CDR3 DNA reads as TGCAGTGCTAGAGATCAGGGGGTTGGCTCTGGAAACACCATATATTTT. Translating it yields CSARDQGVGSGNTIYF.

This clonotype was found many times. A read error may produce the germline difference seen at one junction end. The chain couples TRBV27 to TRBJ2-5; D uncertain. Germline CDR1 MNHEY, CDR2 SMNVEV (reference sequence). CDR3 size: 13 residues. The CDR3 sequence is CASSLSRQQTQYF. CDR3 DNA sequence: TGTGCCAGCAGTTTAAGCCGCCAACAGACCCAGTACTTC.

The chain joins TRBV13 to TRBJ2-5, with D perhaps matching TRBD1 (6 bases). The J call may be in error: the DNA end matches TRBJ2-1 better. CDR1 and CDR2 (germline): PRHDT, FYEKMQ (reference sequence). The CDR3 runs 14 residues. Here the CDR3 reads CASSSRPGDNEQFF. Written as DNA, the CDR3 is TGTGCCAGCAGCTCCCGCCCAGGGGATAATGAGCAGTTCTTC.

This clonotype occurred a few times. The V call is TRBV5-1, the J call TRBJ1-1; perhaps TRBD1 as D (5 bases). Germline CDR1 and CDR2: SGHRS and YFSETQ. Trimming took 4 bases from V and 5 from J, leaving 15 bases between them. This CDR3 is built from 14 residues. CDR3 in DNA: TGCGCCAGCAGCGCCTGGGACCGAACGACTGAAGCTTTCTTT. This encodes CASSAWDRTTEAFF. The variable domain in full, completed from reference TRBV5-1 and TRBJ1-1, reads KAGVTQTPRYLIKTRGQQVTLSCSPISGHRSVSWYQQTPGQGLQFLFEYFSETQRNKGNFPGRFSGRQFSNSRSEMNVSTLELGDSALYLCASSAWDRTTEAFFGQGTRLTVV.

The table lists this clonotype with many counts. The rearrangement joins TRBV30 to TRBJ1-2; 8 nucleotides match TRBD1. The CDR3 has 14 amino acids. Looked up from germline, CDR1 is GTSNPN and CDR2 is SVGIG (reference sequence). Trimming at V came to 1 base and at J to 6 bases, leaving 7 bases not matched to a gene. For the CDR3, the DNA is TGTGCCTGGAGTGAAGGGACAGGCGGTAATGGCTACACCTTC. This translates into CAWSEGTGGNGYTF.

This clonotype occurred a few times. This rearrangement joins TRBV29-1 to TRBJ2-7, with D perhaps matching TRBD1 or TRBD2 (5 bases each). From germline, CDR1 is SQVTM and CDR2 ANQGSEA. The CDR3 contains 15 residues. The V end was cut by 4 bases, the J end by 5 bases, with 21 bases between. The DNA for the CDR3 is TGCAGCGTTGGAGGGGTTTGGGGGATTATTCACGAGCAGTACTTC. Amino acid sequence: CSVGGVWGIIHEQYF.

This clonotype appeared many times. J is TRBJ1-5 and V is TRBV5-1; 7 nucleotides agree with TRBD1. The CDR3 spans 15 residues. J gave up 6 bases and V 2 bases, and 8 bases lay outside the gene matches. Germline V gene sequence: CDR1 SGHRS, CDR2 YFSETQ. CDR3: CASSFSQGKLQPQHF. CDR3 sequence (DNA): TGCGCCAGCAGCTTCTCACAGGGGAAGCTTCAGCCCCAGCATTTT.

At least ten counts were recorded for this clonotype. The rearrangement uses TRBV3-1 and TRBJ1-2; the D is unclear. The V end was cut by 0 bases, the J end by 5 bases, with 13 bases between. The CDR3 consists of 15 residues. In germline, CDR1 is LGHDT, CDR2 YNNKEL (reference sequence). CDR3 bases: TGTGCCAGCAGCCAAGATCAAACAGCGCATTATGGCTACACCTTC. Protein product: CASSQDQTAHYGYTF. Complete variable domain (other parts from reference TRBV3-1 and TRBJ1-2): DTAVSQTPKYLVTQMGNDKSIKCEQNLGHDTMYWYKQDSKKFLKIMFSYNNKELIINETVPNRFSPKSPDKAHLNLHINSLELGDSAVYFCASSQDQTAHYGYTFGSGTRLTVV.

This clonotype turned up a few times. The rearrangement links TRBV27 to TRBJ1-2, with TRBD1 matching over 9 bases. V lost 5 bases, J lost 6 bases, and 7 bases stayed unmatched. This CDR3 has 14 amino acids. The germline V gene encodes CDR1 MNHEY and CDR2 SMNVEV (reference sequence). The CDR3 here is CASSPGQGFDGYTF. CDR3 bases: TGTGCCAGCAGTCCCGGACAGGGGTTTGATGGCTACACCTTC.

This clonotype was seen at least ten times. This chain joins TRBV19 and TRBJ2-5; weak D call: TRBD1 (7 bases). CDR1 LNHDA and CDR2 SQIVND come from the germline V gene (reference sequence). The CDR3 consists of 13 residues. V lost 7 bases to trimming and J lost 5 bases, with 14 bases between them. CDR3 DNA sequence: TGTGCCAGTAAGGAACAGGGGAGGGAGACCCAGTACTTC. Its translation: CASKEQGRETQYF.

This clonotype was detected a few times. This sequence may be a read error, since a much larger clone differs from it by one base. The CDR3 sequence is CASRDGVSGNTIYF. CDR3 nucleotide sequence: TGTGCCAGCAGGGACGGGGTCTCTGGAAACACCATATATTTT. The chain uses TRBV6-1 and TRBJ1-3; D not certain. The V and J ends lost 6 bases and 0 bases respectively, with 9 bases between them. This CDR3 is built from 14 residues. Germline CDR1 reads MNHNS; CDR2 reads SASEGT.

This clonotype was observed at least ten times. The junction differs from germline at one of its ends, possibly a read error. The chain couples TRBV6-1 to TRBJ2-2; TRBD1 might be the D (6 bases). Germline V gene sequence: CDR1 MNHNS, CDR2 SASEGT. CDR3 length equals 15 residues. For the CDR3, the DNA is TGTGCCAGCAGTGAAGGGACAGACAACACCAGGGAGCTGTTTTTT. As protein: CASSEGTDNTRELFF.

Only a few counts were recorded for this clonotype. CDR3 coding DNA: TGCGCCAGCAAGGGGCAGAGCTCTGGAAACACCATATATTTT. Protein sequence: CASKGQSSGNTIYF. The J gene is TRBJ1-3, the V gene TRBV5-1, with D tentatively TRBD1 (5 bases). CDR1 and CDR2 from the germline V gene are SGHRS and YFSETQ. V lost 6 bases and J lost 0, with 10 bases in between. The CDR3 consists of 14 residues.

This clonotype was recorded a few times. A junction boundary mismatches the germline segment, possibly from a read error. The gene calls are TRBV7-2 and TRBJ2-2; 7 positions agree with TRBD2. The CDR3 runs to 16 residues. CDR1 is SGHTA and CDR2 is FQGNSA in the germline V gene. The chain's CDR3 is CASSLASGADTGELFF. In DNA, the CDR3 is TGTGCCAGCAGCCTAGCTAGCGGAGCAGACACCGGGGAGCTGTTTTTT.

There are many counts of this clonotype. One end of the junction fails to match germline, which may point to a read error. The chain carries TRBV12-3 or TRBV12-4 and TRBJ1-2, with no clear D. The CDR3 has 15 amino acids. The CDR3 DNA reads as TGTGCCAGCGGTTTTCGGACCGGGCCCAACTATGGCTACACCTTC. Translated, it gives CASGFRTGPNYGYTF.

The chain links TRBV12-3 or TRBV12-4 to TRBJ1-5, with D hard to call. The CDR3 extends over 16 amino acids. Trimming pared 1 base from V and 4 bases from J, leaving 14 bases between. The CDR3 sequence is CASSLEGIGPNQPQHF. In DNA, the CDR3 is TGTGCCAGCAGTTTAGAAGGGATAGGTCCTAATCAGCCCCAGCATTTT.